This TCR beta chain originates from a study of monozygotic twins with inflammatory bowel disease. Germline-derived CDR1 and CDR2 are MNHEY and SMNVEV (reference sequence). This CDR3 spans 11 amino acids. TCRdb reanalyzed the 5' RACE reads, giving one entry per CDR3 protein sequence and no DNA. Its table lists fewer than 350,000 distinct CDR3 sequences. The TCR originated in a human donor with ulcerative colitis or Crohn's disease, or a healthy co-twin of an affected twin (not recorded which). The chain combines TRBV27 with TRBJ1-4; the TRBD1 assignment by TCRdb is unverifiable without DNA. Sequencing used blood. The CDR3 sequence: CASSDRTRLFF. The full variable domain, rest sourced from reference TRBV27 and TRBJ1-4, is EAQVTQNPRYLITVTGKKLTVTCSQNMNHEYMSWYRQDPGLGLRQIYYSMNVEVTDKGDVPEGYKVSRKEKRNFPLILESPSPNQTSLYFCASSDRTRLFFGSGTQLSVL.